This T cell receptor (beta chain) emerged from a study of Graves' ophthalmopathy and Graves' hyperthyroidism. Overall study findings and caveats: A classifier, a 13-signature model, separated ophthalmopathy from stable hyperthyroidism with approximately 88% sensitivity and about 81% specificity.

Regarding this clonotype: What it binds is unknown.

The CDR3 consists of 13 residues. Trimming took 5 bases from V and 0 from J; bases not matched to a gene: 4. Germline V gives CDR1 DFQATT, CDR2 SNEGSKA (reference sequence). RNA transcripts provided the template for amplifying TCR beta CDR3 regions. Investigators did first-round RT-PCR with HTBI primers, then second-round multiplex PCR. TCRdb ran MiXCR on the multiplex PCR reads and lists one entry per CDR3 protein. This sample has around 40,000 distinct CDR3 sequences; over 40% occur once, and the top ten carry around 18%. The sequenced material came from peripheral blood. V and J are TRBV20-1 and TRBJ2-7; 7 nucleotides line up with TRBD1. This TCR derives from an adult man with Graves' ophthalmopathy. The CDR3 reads CSASGTASYEQYF. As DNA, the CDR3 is TGCAGTGCTTCCGGGACAGCCTCCTACGAGCAGTACTTC.